The 4 T cell receptor beta chains below all came from one sample that was sequenced in a study of cytomegalovirus exposure and HLA in healthy donors. Some clones are missing from TCRdb's copy, which holds only in-frame ones; the method was immunoSEQ multiplex PCR. Among hundreds of thousands of clones listed, 80% to 90% were seen once. The sample comprised PBMCs. Receptors were obtained from a woman younger than 35 in good health and CMV-seronegative.

The chain uses TRBV2 and TRBJ2-3; tentatively, D is TRBD1 (5 bases). The CDR3 sequence is 14 residues long. Germline lookup yields CDR1 SNHLY and CDR2 FYNNEI. With 6 bases removed from V and 9 bases from J, the gap between germline ends came to 19 bases. The CDR3 region is CASSVEGVLVTQYF. CDR3 in DNA: TGTGCCAGCAGCGTAGAAGGGGTGTTGGTCACGCAGTATTTT.

The chain recombines TRBV10-1 with TRBJ2-1; TRBD2 matches at 9 bases. Germline V gene sequence: CDR1 WNHNN, CDR2 SYGVQD (reference sequence). CDR3 length: 15 residues. The trim removed 5 bases at V and 5 bases at J, leaving 7 bases unmatched. The CDR3 sequence: CASSPIAGVDNEQFF. The CDR3 bases are TGCGCCAGCAGTCCTATAGCGGGAGTCGACAATGAGCAGTTCTTC.

The rearrangement uses TRBV28 and TRBJ1-1; no firm D call. CDR1 and CDR2 (germline): MDHEN, SYDVKM. The CDR3 has 13 residues. Trimming shortened V by 5 bases and J by 5 bases, and 12 bases separated the two germline ends. DNA for the CDR3: TGTGCCAGCAGTCCTTTGGGCCGTACTGAAGCTTTCTTT. Translating it yields CASSPLGRTEAFF. Variable domain in full (rest from reference TRBV28 and TRBJ1-1): DVKVTQSSRYLVKRTGEKVFLECVQDMDHENMFWYRQDPGLGLRLIYFSYDVKMKEKGDIPEGYSVSREKKERFSLILESASTNQTSMYLCASSPLGRTEAFFGQGTRLTVV.

The gene calls are TRBV28 and TRBJ2-3; tentative D call: TRBD1 (6 bases). The CDR3 sequence is 16 residues long. V was pared by 4 bases and J by 2 bases, with 16 bases between. Germline V gene lookup returns CDR1 MDHEN and CDR2 SYDVKM. CDR3 region: CASSYREFDDTDTQYF. CDR3 sequence (DNA): TGTGCCAGCAGTTACAGGGAGTTCGACGACACAGATACGCAGTATTTT.